The 18 T cell receptor beta chains presented below share a single source sample, sequenced in a study of T cells after yellow fever vaccination (dated by TCRdb to the late 2010s). Libraries were built with 5' RACE. The sequencer listed for this sample is Illumina NovaSeq 6000. Clones were called with MiXCR by TCRdb after fastp trimmed the public reads at Q25, and only in-frame beta chains were retained. Identical CDR3 protein sequences are pooled into one entry, listed with their most common genes and DNA. Recorded for this sample are about 300,000 distinct CDR3 sequences; under 9% of them occurred a single time. The top ten hold 3% to 3.5% of the sample. The label giving this sample's treatment or condition can be read as: live attenuated yellow fever vaccine strain. The material sequenced was CD4+ T cells sorted from PBMCs, taken 5 days after the yellow fever booster vaccination. All receptors come from a young man who received the YFV17D yellow fever vaccine.

DNA of the CDR3: TGTGCCAGCAGTTCGACAGGGATAACAGGGGAGCTGTTTTTT. It encodes CASSSTGITGELFF. The rearrangement joins TRBV6-5 to TRBJ2-2; 7 bases map to TRBD1. In germline, CDR1 is MNHEY, CDR2 SVGAGI. The trim removed 4 bases at V and 8 bases at J, leaving 7 bases unmatched. The CDR3 consists of 14 residues.

This clonotype was recorded a few times. In nucleotides, the CDR3 is TGCGCCAGCAGCTTGTCCCTTGGGACAGGGTCTGCCTATGGCTACACCTTC. Translated: CASSLSLGTGSAYGYTF. The J gene is TRBJ1-2, the V gene TRBV5-1; 9 bases align to TRBD1. The CDR3 has 17 amino acids. Losses at the gene ends were 1 base for V and 4 bases for J; bases not matched to a gene: 11. Germline-derived CDR1 and CDR2 are SGHRS and YFSETQ.

This clonotype was counted a few times. CDR3 in DNA: TGTGCCAGCAGCCACTCACCGGGGGCCCTCCACTTT. It translates to CASSHSPGALHF. The J gene is TRBJ1-6, the V gene TRBV3-1; tentative D call: TRBD1 (5 bases). V dropped 3 bases and J dropped 14 bases, with 11 bases sitting between them. From germline, CDR1 is LGHDT and CDR2 YNNKEL (reference sequence). There are 12 residues in the CDR3.

The J gene is TRBJ2-1, the V gene TRBV7-3; tentative D call: TRBD1 (5 bases). Trimming took off 5 bases at V and 5 bases at J, with 19 bases between the two ends. Germline CDR1 and CDR2: SGHTA and FQGTGA. The length of the CDR3 is 16 residues. The CDR3 sequence is CASSPAETPDNNEQFF. In nucleotides, the CDR3 is TGTGCCAGCAGCCCTGCCGAGACACCGGACAACAATGAGCAGTTCTTC.

V is TRBV7-2 and J is TRBJ1-1, with D hard to call. The ends were cut back, 3 bases at V and 0 bases at J, with 17 bases in the middle. The CDR3 runs 17 residues. CDR1 is SGHTA and CDR2 is FQGNSA in the germline V gene. CDR3 in amino acids: CASSLSEGLFMNTEAFF. The DNA for the CDR3 is TGTGCCAGCAGCTTGTCGGAGGGCCTATTCATGAACACTGAAGCTTTCTTT.

This clonotype was picked up many times. The J gene is TRBJ2-2, the V gene TRBV7-9; D unresolved. CDR1 and CDR2 (germline): SEHNR, FQNEAQ (reference sequence). V was cut by 5 bases and J by 5 bases, with 9 bases left in between. CDR3 length equals 13 residues. The CDR3, as DNA: TGTGCCAGCAGCCCCCAGGCTACCGGGGAGCTGTTTTTT. Translation: CASSPQATGELFF.

This clonotype appeared a few times. V usage is TRBV7-2 and J usage is TRBJ1-6; D is possibly TRBD1 (6 bases). The CDR3 is 15 residues long. In germline, CDR1 is SGHTA, CDR2 FQGNSA. V gave up 1 base and J gave up 5 bases, with 9 bases separating them. The CDR3 is CASSLGGQHNSPLHF. DNA for the CDR3: TGTGCCAGCAGCTTAGGTGGACAGCATAATTCACCCCTCCACTTT.

This clonotype was recorded at least ten times. The chain uses TRBV5-1 and TRBJ2-3, with 8 bases lining up with TRBD1. J lost 5 bases, V lost 4 bases, and 6 bases had no gene match. This CDR3 comprises 14 residues. Per germline, CDR1 SGHRS and CDR2 YFSETQ. The CDR3 DNA follows: TGCGCCAGCAGCCCCGGACAGGGTGAAGATACGCAGTATTTT. Residues: CASSPGQGEDTQYF. The full variable domain, in which reference TRBV5-1 and TRBJ2-3 provide the parts outside the CDR3, is KAGVTQTPRYLIKTRGQQVTLSCSPISGHRSVSWYQQTPGQGLQFLFEYFSETQRNKGNFPGRFSGRQFSNSRSEMNVSTLELGDSALYLCASSPGQGEDTQYFGPGTRLTVL.

This sequence joins TRBV10-3 and TRBJ1-2; the D gene is possibly TRBD1 (5 bases). The CDR3 sequence is 14 residues long. Per the germline V gene, CDR1 is ENHRY and CDR2 is SYGVKD. V was shortened by 4 bases and J by 5 bases, with 14 bases between the two germline ends. DNA of the CDR3: TGTGCCATCAGTGGCACAGCCGGGGGATATGGCTACACCTTC. The encoded protein is CAISGTAGGYGYTF.

A few counts support this clonotype. The rearrangement links TRBV7-6 to TRBJ1-2; D gene ambiguous. CDR3 length equals 13 residues. In germline, CDR1 is SGHVS, CDR2 FNYEAQ. Trimming left V 1 base short and J 8 bases short, with 11 bases between. The CDR3 DNA follows: TGTGCCAGCAGCTTAGAGCGGGGTAGAGGCTACACCTTC. Translation: CASSLERGRGYTF.

This clonotype turned up a few times. J is TRBJ2-3 and V is TRBV18; 9 bases fit TRBD2. After removal of 1 base from V and 3 bases from J, the junction contained 2 bases not matched to a gene. The CDR3 is made up of 15 amino acids. The germline V gene has CDR1 KGHSH and CDR2 LQKENI. The CDR3 coding sequence is TGTGCCAGCTCACCACTAGCGGGGGCAACAGATACGCAGTATTTT. Amino acids: CASSPLAGATDTQYF.

The chain couples TRBV12-3 or TRBV12-4 to TRBJ1-3; D remains unclear. V gave up 5 bases and J gave up 2 bases, with 10 bases separating them. The CDR3 is 14 residues long. The CDR3 region is CASSAGTTGNTIYF. As DNA, the CDR3 is TGTGCCAGCAGTGCGGGAACTACTGGAAACACCATATATTTT.

This clonotype was detected many times. The chain links TRBV10-3 to TRBJ2-3; perhaps TRBD1 as D (6 bases). Germline lookup yields CDR1 ENHRY and CDR2 SYGVKD. With 6 bases removed from V and 0 bases from J, the gap between germline ends came to 7 bases. The CDR3 has 13 residues. The CDR3 DNA sequence: TGTGCCATCAGGGGACATAGCACAGATACGCAGTATTTT. Protein product: CAIRGHSTDTQYF.

The gene calls are TRBV6-5 and TRBJ1-3; D remains ambiguous. Germline lookup yields CDR1 MNHEY and CDR2 SVGAGI. V was cut by 6 bases and J by 0 bases, with 15 bases left in between. The CDR3 loop spans 16 amino acids. CDR3 bases: TGTGCCAGCAGCCCAAGCCTCTTGAGCTCTGGAAACACCATATATTTT. It yields the protein CASSPSLLSSGNTIYF.

This clonotype was counted between two and nine times. This rearrangement joins TRBV9 to TRBJ1-2; tentatively, D is TRBD1 (6 bases). This CDR3 region has 15 residues. The germline gives CDR1 SGDLS, CDR2 YYNGEE. Trimming took off 2 bases at V and 5 bases at J, with 16 bases between the two ends. CDR3 sequence: CASSVLGGGIYGYTF. CDR3 in DNA: TGTGCCAGCAGCGTGTTAGGAGGGGGAATTTATGGCTACACCTTC.

The CDR3 loop reads CATSRDRSNYGYTF. The CDR3 DNA follows: TGTGCCACCAGCCGGGACAGATCTAACTATGGCTACACCTTC. J is TRBJ1-2 and V is TRBV15, with 7 bases matching TRBD1. The CDR3 covers 14 residues. The ends lost 5 bases at V and 0 bases at J; junction bases unmatched: 3. Germline V gene lookup returns CDR1 LNHNV and CDR2 YYDKDF (reference sequence).

This clonotype was recorded a few times. V gene TRBV29-1 combines with J gene TRBJ1-1; no clear D. The V end was cut by 7 bases, the J end by 6 bases, with 12 bases between. The germline CDR1 and CDR2 sequences are SQVTM and ANQGSEA. The CDR3 spans 11 residues. CDR3 DNA: TGCAGCGCCCTTGCGCGGTCTGAAGCTTTCTTT. This gives the protein CSALARSEAFF. Looking up the rest from reference TRBV29-1 and TRBJ1-1 gives the full variable domain: SAVISQKPSRDICQRGTSLTIQCQVDSQVTMMFWYRQQPGQSLTLIATANQGSEATYESGFVIDKFPISRPNLTFSTLTVSNMSPEDSSIYLCSALARSEAFFGQGTRLTVV.

In its sample, this clonotype was seen a few times. The chain carries TRBV20-1 and TRBJ2-3; TRBD2 is a possible D gene (6 bases). The germline V gene encodes CDR1 DFQATT and CDR2 SNEGSKA (reference sequence). The CDR3 has 14 residues. Trimming took 6 bases from V and 2 from J, leaving 15 bases between them. The CDR3, as DNA: TGCAGTGCGGACCCGGGACTCGCCACAGATACGCAGTATTTT. It yields the protein CSADPGLATDTQYF.